This passage covers 2 T cell receptor beta chains from one sample sequenced in a study of low-dose radiotherapy and immunotherapy resistance in tumors. The time point is: after trial treatment. The sample's treatment: LDRT plus nivolumab, ipilimumab, low-dose cyclophosphamide and aspirin (RACIN trial). Covering alpha and beta chains, TRAV- and TRBV-specific primers were used for the first-strand cDNA. A roughly 20-cycle PCR with a constant-region primer and V-primer adapter amplified TCRs. A single record per CDR3 protein comes from TCRdb applying MiXCR to the reads. Of 100,000 or so distinct CDR3 sequences in the sample, about a fifth are singletons; the top ten hold approximately 4%. The input for sequencing was PBMCs, taken after low-dose radiotherapy plus immunotherapy. The receptor set was obtained from a male donor with prostate cancer.

V usage is TRBV5-1 and J usage is TRBJ2-2; 10 nucleotides line up with TRBD2. The CDR3 sequence is 16 residues long. V lost 0 bases to trimming and J lost 3 bases; unmatched junction nucleotides: 2. The germline V gene encodes CDR1 SGHRS and CDR2 YFSETQ. The DNA of the CDR3 is TGCGCCAGCAGCTTGGACAGCGGGGGGGACACCGGGGAGCTGTTTTTT. Protein: CASSLDSGGDTGELFF.

As for this clonotype: With only one base between it and a far larger clone, this is likely a read error. This chain uses TRBV29-1 with TRBJ2-4; 7 bases map to TRBD1. CDR3 size: 12 residues. The germline CDR1 and CDR2 sequences are SQVTM and ANQGSEA. Trimming removed 6 bases from V and 13 bases from J; junction bases left unmatched: 12. For the CDR3, the DNA is TGCAGCGTGGAGCAAAACAGGGGAATACAGTACTTC. This codes for CSVEQNRGIQYF.